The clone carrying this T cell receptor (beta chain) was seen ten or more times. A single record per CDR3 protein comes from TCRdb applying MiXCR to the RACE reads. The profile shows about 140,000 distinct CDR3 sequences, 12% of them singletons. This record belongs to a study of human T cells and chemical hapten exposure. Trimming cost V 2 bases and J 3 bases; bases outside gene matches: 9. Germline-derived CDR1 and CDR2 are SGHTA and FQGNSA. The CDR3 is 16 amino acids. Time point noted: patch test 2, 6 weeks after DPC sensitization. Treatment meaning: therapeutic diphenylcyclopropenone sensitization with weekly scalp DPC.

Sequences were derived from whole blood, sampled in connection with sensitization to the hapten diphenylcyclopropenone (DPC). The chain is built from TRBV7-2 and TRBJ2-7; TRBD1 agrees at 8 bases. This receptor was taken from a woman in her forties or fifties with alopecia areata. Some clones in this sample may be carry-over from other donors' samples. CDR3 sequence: CASSLSRGRGLYEQYF. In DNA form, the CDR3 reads TGTGCCAGCAGCTTAAGTCGCGGCAGGGGGCTCTACGAGCAGTACTTC.